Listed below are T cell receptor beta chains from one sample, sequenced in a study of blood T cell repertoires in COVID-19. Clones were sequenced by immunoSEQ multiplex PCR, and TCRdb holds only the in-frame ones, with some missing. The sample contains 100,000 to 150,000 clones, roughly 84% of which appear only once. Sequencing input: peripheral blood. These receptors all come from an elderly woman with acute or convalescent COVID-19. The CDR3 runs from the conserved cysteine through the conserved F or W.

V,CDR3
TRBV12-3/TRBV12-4,CASSFRASYEQYF
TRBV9,CASSVEGGKDQPQHF
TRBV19,CASRPDAASSYNSPLHF
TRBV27,CASSFSGGERTF
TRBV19,CASRGLARNTGELFF
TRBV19,CATSKEDRATGELFF
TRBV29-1,CSVSAGTYGYTF
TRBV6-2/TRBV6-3,CASSYRDRGVQQYF
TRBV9,CASSVGQGPGYTQYF
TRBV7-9,CASSSEGLGPQHF
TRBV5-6,CASSTRDRVTQKLFF
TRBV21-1,CASSKLEQSNQPQHF
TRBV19,CASSIIGTGGSPNYGYTF
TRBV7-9,CASTHSQGTGANVLTF
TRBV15,CATETGGTTEAFF
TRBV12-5,CASGLVGGSTDTQYF
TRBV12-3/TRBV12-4,CASSPAGGQLFF
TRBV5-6,CASMPWGRLNYEQYF
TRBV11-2,CASSLDQAAYYGYTF
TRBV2,CVSSTGLGEQFF
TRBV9,CASSVGGQGGTGELFF
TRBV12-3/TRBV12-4,CASRDQGVYGYTF
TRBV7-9,CASSNPTQGAGEKLFF
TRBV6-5,CASTRVFKTYEQYF
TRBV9,CASSVGGTGNTGELFF
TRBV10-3,CAITAGRTYEQYF
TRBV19,CASKTGTLSYEQYF
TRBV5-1,CASSFSGNQPQHF
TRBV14,CASSVTSVGEQFF
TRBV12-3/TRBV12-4,CASRIPNNYGYTF
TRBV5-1,CASSLGLAGTLDTQYF
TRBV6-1,CASSGVGGSSKNIQYF
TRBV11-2,CASSFDGAYGYTF
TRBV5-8,CASSPGTGGSEQYF
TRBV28,CASSSRLAGNTGELFF
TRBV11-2,CASSPQRGGLYNEQFF
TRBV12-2,CASRLVQVLDTEAFF
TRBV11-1,CASSLNRPLNTEAFF
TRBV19,CASSIEGYEQYF
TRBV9,CASSARQGYEQYF
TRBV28,CASSPASFAYEQYF
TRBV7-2,CASSRSGETQYF
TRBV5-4,CASSSAGPNTGELFF
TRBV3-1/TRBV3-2,CASSRAGTTSYNEQFF
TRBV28,CASSLAGGNYEQYF
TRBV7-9,CASSLSVNSGNTIYF
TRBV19,CASSGRYRGLRLAPGNEQFF
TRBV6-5,CASSSTHAYSGNTIYF
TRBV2,CASSGGTPTQYF
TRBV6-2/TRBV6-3,CASSRRAGFDTQYF
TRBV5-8,CASSPYSSGANVLTF
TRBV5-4,CASSLDRFNSPLHF
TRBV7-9,CASSLGWGDRDTEAFF